Below, 27 T cell receptor gamma chains from the same sample are listed, as sequenced in a study of γδ T cells in repeated Plasmodium falciparum infection. TCRdb reanalysed the multiplex PCR reads via CATT. The data contain about 30,000 gamma-chain clones, 1.4% of them singletons. Gammadelta T cells were flow-sorted from PBMC into Vgamma9/Vdelta2+ and Vdelta2-negative populations for bulk analysis. Sample: gamma-delta T cells from blood. Receptor source: a pool of human donors (malaria-infected and uninfected, not separated).

This clone was seen a few times. This clone may be a read error of a much larger clone one base away. This CDR3 is also generated by other DNA sequences in the sample. V gene assignment gives TRGV4, but the J gene was left uncalled. Germline CDR1 and CDR2: EGSTGY and YDSYTSSV. The CDR3 runs 13 residues. CDR3 loop: CATWDGPSYKKLF. The DNA for the CDR3 is TGTGCCACCTGGGATGGGCCGAGTTATAAGAAGCTCTTT.

By sample fraction, this clone is medium-sized. Other DNA sequences within the sample encode an identical CDR3. The CDR3 sequence is CATWDGPNYYKKLF. The CDR3 DNA sequence: TGTGCCACCTGGGACGGGCCTAATTATTATAAGAAACTCTTT. The V and J genes are TRGV2 and TRGJ1 or TRGJ2. CDR3 length: 14 residues. J was trimmed by 1 base and V by 0 bases; bases with no gene match: 3. CDR1 EGSNGY and CDR2 YDSYNSKV come from the germline V gene.

Details on this clone: TCRdb attributes to this sequence the protein of a much larger clone, which differs from the DNA translation at residue 8; a read error is likely, and the protein displayed is translated from the DNA. The V gene is TRGV9, the J gene TRGJP1. No J gene is reported in TCRdb; it was inferred here by comparing the DNA with germline. In germline, CDR1 is GITISATS, CDR2 ISYDGTV (reference sequence). The CDR3 has 13 amino acids. Trimming at V came to 4 bases and at J to 9 bases, leaving 8 bases not matched to a gene. The CDR3: CALWEEFCWFKIF. CDR3 nucleotide sequence: TGTGCCTTGTGGGAAGAATTCTGTTGGTTCAAGATATTT.

This clone occurred many times. The likely explanation is a read error, given a far larger clone one base away. Other DNA sequences in the same sample also yield this CDR3. This chain connects TRGV9 to TRGJP. The J gene is not listed in TCRdb, so it was assigned here from a DNA match to germline. The germline CDR1 and CDR2 sequences are GITISATS and ISYDGTV (reference sequence). V was clipped by 4 bases and J by 6 bases; unmatched bases: 9. The CDR3 has 17 residues. DNA of the CDR3: TGTGCCTTGTGGGAAGTATTAAGAGAGTTGGGCAAAAAAATCAAGGTATTT. It encodes CALWEVLRELGKKIKVF.

This clone was seen a few times. The protein TCRdb lists belongs to a much larger clone and differs from this DNA's translation at residue 9, which points to a read error; the protein shown is made from the DNA. The chain carries TRGV4 and TRGJ1 or TRGJ2. The J gene is absent in TCRdb and was assigned here via DNA matching to germline. V dropped 0 bases and J dropped 6; count of bases not matched to a gene: 8. The germline V gene encodes CDR1 EGSTGY and CDR2 YDSYTSSV. The CDR3 covers 14 residues. The CDR3 reads CATWDGPRCYKKLF. DNA of the CDR3: TGTGCCACCTGGGATGGGCCTCGTTGTTATAAGAAACTCTTT.

As regards this clone: TCRdb's entry gives the protein of a much larger clone, which mismatches this DNA's translation at residue 13, likely from a read error; the protein reported here is translated from the DNA. J is TRGJP and V is TRGV9. The J gene was not available in TCRdb and was assigned here by matching the DNA to germline segments. Germline CDR1 and CDR2: GITISATS and ISYDGTV (reference sequence). The CDR3 runs 22 residues. Losses at the gene ends were 5 bases for V and 7 bases for J; bases not matched to a gene: 26. CDR3 nucleotide sequence: TGTGCCTTGTGGGCTAACCGGGAGCATACCATGGGACCCGAGTTGGGCAAAAAAATCAAGGTATTT. Translation: CALWANREHTMGPELGKKIKVF.

This clone has more than one count but fewer than ten. The protein that TCRdb holds for this DNA derives from a much larger clone and differs from the translated DNA at residue 4, which likely indicates a read error; the protein shown here is translated from the DNA. The J gene is TRGJ1 or TRGJ2, the V gene TRGV5. The CDR3 totals 13 residues. J lost 7 bases, V lost 9 bases, and 15 bases had no gene match. Germline V CDR1 and CDR2: VINAFY, YDVSNSKD. The CDR3 nucleotides read TGTGCCACCCGGGGGCGTGAGGTGTATAAGAAACTCTTT. It encodes CATRGREVYKKLF.

Of note for this clone: The amino acid sequence in TCRdb belongs to a much larger clone and departs from this DNA's translation at residue 10, likely a sequencing read error; the sequence shown is translated from the DNA. This chain uses TRGV4 with TRGJ1 or TRGJ2. The J gene comes from matching the DNA to germline here; TCRdb lacks it. This CDR3 is 13 amino acids long. In germline, CDR1 is EGSTGY, CDR2 YDSYTSSV. The CDR3 loop reads CATWDAQWYRKLF. In DNA, the CDR3 is TGTGCCACCTGGGATGCCCAATGGTATAGGAAACTCTTT.

This clone was recorded at least ten times. A much larger clone lies one base from this, so it may be a read error. This chain links TRGV3 with TRGJ1 or TRGJ2. With V trimmed by 0 bases and J by 11 bases, 4 bases remained unmatched. Germline CDR1 is VTNTFY and CDR2 is YDVSTARD (reference sequence). The CDR3 spans 11 residues. The CDR3 region has the DNA TGTGCCACCTGGGACAGGCCGGAGAAACTCTTT. The encoded protein is CATWDRPEKLF.

There are a few counts of this clone. Within the sample, other DNA sequences also encode this same CDR3. The J segment was not called; the V segment is TRGV4. Germline V gene data show CDR1 as EGSTGY and CDR2 as YDSYTSSV. The CDR3 extends over 13 amino acids. The CDR3 loop reads CATWDGDCYKKLF. In DNA form, the CDR3 reads TGTGCCACCTGGGATGGGGACTGTTATAAGAAACTTTTT.

This clone has ten or more counts. Just one base apart from a much larger clone, this may be a read error. Other DNA sequences in this specimen translate into the identical CDR3. The V gene is TRGV4, the J gene TRGJ1 or TRGJ2. CDR1 EGSTGY and CDR2 YDSYTSSV come from the germline V gene. There are 13 residues in the CDR3. V was clipped by 2 bases and J by 1 base; unmatched bases: 2. CDR3 in DNA: TGTGCCACCTGGGATGCCAATTATTATAAGAAACTCTTT. It encodes CATWDANYYKKLF.

At least ten counts were recorded for this clone. TCRdb's entry gives the protein of a much larger clone, which mismatches this DNA's translation at residue 5, likely from a read error; the protein reported here is translated from the DNA. The V call is TRGV4, the J call TRGJ1 or TRGJ2. Because TCRdb records no J gene, it was assigned here through a match of the DNA to germline. The V gene end was trimmed by 5 bases and the J gene end by 7 bases; junction bases not matched to a gene: 5. There are 11 residues in the CDR3. Germline V gene lookup returns CDR1 EGSTGY and CDR2 YDSYTSSV. The CDR3 bases are TGTGCCACCTGGGGTCAATATAAGAAACTCTTT. Residues: CATWGQYKKLF.

This clone rates as medium-sized. Other DNA sequences in this specimen translate into the identical CDR3. The chain couples TRGV9 to TRGJP. Losses at the gene ends were 4 bases for V and 5 bases for J; bases not matched to a gene: 2. The CDR3 extends over 15 amino acids. Germline CDR1 GITISATS, CDR2 ISYDGTV (reference sequence). DNA for the CDR3: TGTGCCTTGTGGGATGAAGAGTTGGGCAAAAAAATCAAGGTATTT. Protein: CALWDEELGKKIKVF.

Of note for this clone: This probably arose from a read error, given a far larger clone one base away. At the DNA level, this CDR3 is encoded by other sequences in the same sample as well. This sequence joins TRGV9 and TRGJP. Assignment of the J gene here rests on matching the DNA to germline, because TCRdb gives none. The CDR3 runs to 17 residues. CDR1 is GITISATS, CDR2 ISYDGTV, per germline (reference sequence). Trimming removed 2 bases from V and 8 bases from J; junction bases left unmatched: 9. CDR3 in amino acids: CALWEARGKLGKKIKVF. The CDR3 DNA sequence: TGTGCCTTGTGGGAGGCCAGGGGAAAGTTGGGCAAAAAAATCAAGGTATTT.

This clone was recorded at least ten times. For this DNA, TCRdb reports the protein of a much larger clone, which diverges at residue 12, most likely from a read error; the protein presented here is translated directly from the DNA. V gene TRGV9 combines with J gene TRGJP. Because TCRdb records no J gene, it was assigned here through a match of the DNA to germline. This CDR3 region has 15 residues. CDR1 and CDR2 from the germline V gene are GITISATS and ISYDGTV (reference sequence). CDR3 in DNA: TGTGCCTTGTGGTCGCAAGAGTTGGGCAAAAAAGTCAAGGTATTT. This encodes CALWSQELGKKVKVF.

This clone was observed a handful of times. TCRdb has a much larger clone's protein, which differs at residue 5 from the translation of this DNA, likely because of a read error; what is shown is the protein translated from the DNA. The chain is built from TRGV4 and TRGJ1 or TRGJ2. The J gene, left out of TCRdb, was set here by checking the DNA against germline. The CDR3 is made up of 12 amino acids. V dropped 5 bases and J dropped 7; count of bases not matched to a gene: 8. Germline V gene sequence: CDR1 EGSTGY, CDR2 YDSYTSSV. The CDR3 DNA sequence: TGTGCCACCTGGGGTGGTAGGTATAAGAAACTCTTT. Protein: CATWGGRYKKLF.

This clone was found many times. This chain joins TRGV5 and TRGJ1 or TRGJ2. TCRdb is silent on the J gene; assignment here came from matching the DNA to germline. V was pared by 10 bases and J by 8 bases, with 11 bases of the junction left unmatched. This CDR3 comprises 11 residues. Germline assignment: CDR1 VINAFY and CDR2 YDVSNSKD. Written as DNA, the CDR3 is TGTGCCACATTTGTATGGGATAAGAAACTCTTT. Amino acid sequence: CATFVWDKKLF.

Turning to this clone: TCRdb's protein, taken from a much larger clone, differs from this DNA's translation at residue 7, likely owing to a read error; the protein displayed comes from the DNA. The genes are TRGV8 and TRGJP1. Assignment of the J gene here rests on matching the DNA to germline, because TCRdb gives none. CDR1 is VENAVY, CDR2 YDSYNSRV, per germline. With V trimmed by 3 bases and J by 7 bases, 5 bases remained unmatched. This CDR3 is 13 amino acids long. The CDR3 DNA reads TGTGCCACCTGGGATCTCGTTGGTTGGTTCAAGATATTT. Its translation is CATWDLVGWFKIF.

Remarks on this clone: Only one base separates this from a far larger clonotype, so it likely reflects a read error. At the DNA level, this CDR3 is encoded by other sequences in the same sample as well. The rearrangement joins TRGV4 to TRGJ1 or TRGJ2. The J gene is not listed in TCRdb, so it was assigned here from a DNA match to germline. The CDR3 has 13 amino acids. The V and J ends lost 5 bases and 3 bases, in that order; junction bases with no gene match: 7. Germline lookup yields CDR1 EGSTGY and CDR2 YDSYTSSV. The CDR3 spells CATWVATYYKKLF. The DNA of the CDR3 is TGTGCCACCTGGGTCGCAACTTATTATAAGAAACTCTTT.

This clone was detected a few times. The TCRdb protein comes from a much larger clone and disagrees with this DNA's translation at residue 4, likely due to a read error; the protein given here is derived from the DNA. The V gene is TRGV4, the J gene TRGJ1 or TRGJ2. No J gene is reported in TCRdb; it was inferred here by comparing the DNA with germline. This CDR3 spans 13 amino acids. The V and J ends lost 9 bases and 3 bases, in that order; junction bases with no gene match: 11. Germline V gene lookup returns CDR1 EGSTGY and CDR2 YDSYTSSV. CDR3 residues: CATRGRVYYKKLF. As DNA, the CDR3 is TGTGCCACCCGGGGTAGAGTTTATTATAAGAAACTCTTT.

This clone was picked up a small number of times. TCRdb's protein, taken from a much larger clone, differs from this DNA's translation at residue 6, likely owing to a read error; the protein displayed comes from the DNA. V gene TRGV3 combines with J gene TRGJ1 or TRGJ2. No J segment appears in TCRdb, so it was assigned here by matching the sequence to germline. J gave up 11 bases and V 2 bases, and 6 bases lay outside the gene matches. Germline lookup yields CDR1 VTNTFY and CDR2 YDVSTARD (reference sequence). This CDR3 is built from 11 residues. CDR3 DNA sequence: TGTGCCACCTGGGACAAGCTGCAGAAACTCTTT. Translated: CATWDKLQKLF.

This clone was seen more than once but under ten times. TCRdb's listed protein matches a much larger clone and diverges from this DNA's translation at residue 3, likely through a read error; the protein shown comes from the DNA. The chain is built from TRGV9 and TRGJ1 or TRGJ2. Assignment of the J gene here rests on matching the DNA to germline, because TCRdb gives none. CDR1 and CDR2 from the germline V gene are GITISATS and ISYDGTV (reference sequence). There are 11 residues in the CDR3. For the CDR3, the DNA is TGTGCCTCGTGGGAGGTGGGAGGGAAACTCTTT. Amino acid sequence: CASWEVGGKLF.

In its sample, this clone was seen many times. The same CDR3 arises from other DNA sequences in this sample as well. This rearrangement joins TRGV2 to TRGJ1 or TRGJ2. The CDR3 length is 11 residues. J lost 12 bases, V lost 0 bases, and 5 bases had no gene match. Germline CDR1 EGSNGY, CDR2 YDSYNSKV. CDR3 region: CATWDGRGKLF. The CDR3 bases are TGTGCCACCTGGGACGGGAGGGGGAAACTCTTT.

For this clone: The mismatch at residue 5 between this DNA's translation and the TCRdb protein of a much larger clone likely reflects a read error; the protein shown is translated from the DNA. The chain has TRGV4 and TRGJ1 or TRGJ2. The J gene, missing from TCRdb, was assigned here through DNA to germline matching. Looked up from germline, CDR1 is EGSTGY and CDR2 is YDSYTSSV. The CDR3 sequence is 14 residues long. DNA for the CDR3: TGTGCCACCTGGGGTGGGCCTTCCAATTATAAGAAACTCTTT. Its translation is CATWGGPSNYKKLF.

The table lists this clone with many counts. A far bigger clonotype differs at one base, so this is likely a read error. The same CDR3 arises from other DNA sequences in this sample as well. The chain combines TRGV4 with TRGJ1 or TRGJ2. CDR1 and CDR2 (germline): EGSTGY, YDSYTSSV. The CDR3 loop spans 13 amino acids. The V and J ends lost 3 bases and 7 bases, in that order; junction bases with no gene match: 9. The DNA of the CDR3 is TGTGCCACCTGGGATCAGTGGAGGTATAAGAAACTCTTT. It yields the protein CATWDQWRYKKLF.

CDR3 DNA sequence: TGTGCCACCTGGGATGAAGGTTGGGATTGGATCAAGACGTTT. Translation: CATWDEGWDWIKTF. The chain uses TRGV4 and TRGJP2. The J gene was missing in TCRdb and was found by matching the end of the DNA to germline. In germline, CDR1 is EGSTGY, CDR2 YDSYTSSV. The CDR3 is 14 residues long. The J segment lost 8 bases and the V segment lost 2 bases, leaving 8 bases of the junction unmatched.

This clone was observed at least ten times. A far bigger clonotype differs at one base, so this is likely a read error. The sample carries other DNA sequences with the same CDR3. The chain has TRGV9 and TRGJP. The J gene was not available in TCRdb and was assigned here by matching the DNA to germline segments. The germline V gene has CDR1 GITISATS and CDR2 ISYDGTV (reference sequence). CDR3 size: 16 residues. The CDR3 reads CALWEAMRKGKKIKVF. The CDR3 bases are TGTGCCCTGTGGGAGGCCATGAGAAAGGGCAAAAAAATCAAGGTATTT.